These T cell receptor beta chains were read from a single sample in a study of OX40 agonist ivuxolimab in advanced cancers. Produced via immunoSEQ multiplex PCR; TCRdb's table is partial and in-frame only. The table includes some 74,000 clones, 88% detected once. Sequencing was performed on CD4+ or CD8+ T cells sorted from blood, taken in a trial of the OX40 agonist ivuxolimab. These receptor sequences come from an adult with an advanced solid tumor such as melanoma, head and neck, liver or kidney cancer. Each CDR3 is given with its conserved first and last residue. The D gene is left open where the match is weak. Size tells how often a clone was seen (once, few, many) or the class of an expanded clone, and some rows leave it out.

v_gene: TRBV28; j_gene: TRBJ1-3; d_gene: NA; abundance: NA; CDR3nt: TGTGCCAGCAGTGCACAGGGCTCTGGAAACACCATATATTTT; CDR3aa: CASSAQGSGNTIYF
v_gene: TRBV19; j_gene: TRBJ1-1; d_gene: TRBD1; abundance: NA; CDR3nt: TGTGCCAGTAGCCGACAGGGGGACGCTGAAGCTTTCTTT; CDR3aa: CASSRQGDAEAFF
v_gene: TRBV4-1; j_gene: TRBJ1-3; d_gene: NA; abundance: NA; CDR3nt: TGCGCCAGCAGCCTACGAGGCACCATATATTTT; CDR3aa: CASSLRGTIYF
v_gene: TRBV5-4; j_gene: TRBJ2-5; d_gene: TRBD1; abundance: NA; CDR3nt: TGTGCCAGCCACAGGGGACGTGAGGAGACCCAGTACTTC; CDR3aa: CASHRGREETQYF
v_gene: TRBV5-4; j_gene: TRBJ2-3; d_gene: NA; abundance: NA; CDR3nt: TGTGCCAGCAGCTTGGTAGGCGGGGATACGCAGTATTTT; CDR3aa: CASSLVGGDTQYF
v_gene: TRBV10-2; j_gene: TRBJ2-5; d_gene: NA; abundance: NA; CDR3nt: TGCGCCAGCAGTGAAGGGGGTCTCGAGACCCAGTACTTC; CDR3aa: CASSEGGLETQYF
v_gene: TRBV4-1; j_gene: TRBJ1-2; d_gene: NA; abundance: NA; CDR3nt: TGCGCCAGCAGCCAAGTCGAGGATAGCGGCTACACCTTC; CDR3aa: CASSQVEDSGYTF
v_gene: TRBV2; j_gene: TRBJ1-1; d_gene: NA; abundance: few; CDR3nt: TGTGCCAGCAGTGAACAGGGGAACACTGAAGCTTTCTTT; CDR3aa: CASSEQGNTEAFF
v_gene: TRBV7-6; j_gene: TRBJ2-1; d_gene: NA; abundance: NA; CDR3nt: TGTGCCAGCAGCCCCGGTTTCGGTGAGCAGTTCTTC; CDR3aa: CASSPGFGEQFF
v_gene: TRBV10-3; j_gene: TRBJ2-7; d_gene: TRBD1; abundance: once; CDR3nt: TGTGCCATCAGTGCTCCTCAGGGACAGGGTTCCTACGAGCAGTACTTC; CDR3aa: CAISAPQGQGSYEQYF
v_gene: TRBV30; j_gene: TRBJ2-2; d_gene: NA; abundance: NA; CDR3nt: TGTGCCTGGACCCTAACTCTCACCGGGGAGCTGTTTTTT; CDR3aa: CAWTLTLTGELFF
v_gene: TRBV2; j_gene: TRBJ2-1; d_gene: TRBD2; abundance: NA; CDR3nt: TGTGCCAGCAGTGAAGTTAGACTAGCCGTTTATCATGAGCAGTTCTTC; CDR3aa: CASSEVRLAVYHEQFF
v_gene: TRBV28; j_gene: TRBJ2-1; d_gene: TRBD1; abundance: NA; CDR3nt: TGTGCCAGCAGAGAGGGACAGGTTGTGAATGAGCAGTTCTTC; CDR3aa: CASREGQVVNEQFF
v_gene: TRBV2; j_gene: TRBJ2-7; d_gene: TRBD2; abundance: NA; CDR3nt: TGTGCCAGCAGTCTCGGACGGGGGGGGAGGGAGCAGTACTTC; CDR3aa: CASSLGRGGREQYF
v_gene: TRBV28; j_gene: TRBJ2-2; d_gene: NA; abundance: once; CDR3nt: TGTGCCAGCACCTCCGGTTTTGGCCTAGCGAATTCCGGGGAGCTGTTTTTT; CDR3aa: CASTSGFGLANSGELFF
v_gene: TRBV5-4; j_gene: TRBJ1-1; d_gene: NA; abundance: NA; CDR3nt: TGTGCCAGCAGCTTGGCTTCTCGGGCGGCCACTGAAGCTTTCTTT; CDR3aa: CASSLASRAATEAFF
v_gene: TRBV7-2; j_gene: TRBJ1-5; d_gene: NA; abundance: NA; CDR3nt: TGTGCCAGCAGCTTAGATCTTAATCAGCCCCAGCATTTT; CDR3aa: CASSLDLNQPQHF
v_gene: TRBV30; j_gene: TRBJ2-3; d_gene: NA; abundance: NA; CDR3nt: TGTGCCTGGAGTCCCCTCTCCGAGGGCACAGATACGCAGTATTTT; CDR3aa: CAWSPLSEGTDTQYF
v_gene: TRBV5-1; j_gene: TRBJ2-3; d_gene: TRBD2; abundance: NA; CDR3nt: TGCGCCAGCAGCTTGCATTTAGCGGGAGGCCCCAGGGATACGCAGTATTTT; CDR3aa: CASSLHLAGGPRDTQYF
v_gene: TRBV6-6; j_gene: TRBJ2-7; d_gene: NA; abundance: NA; CDR3nt: TGTGCCAGCAGTTCGGGGTTTAACTACGAGCAGTACTTC; CDR3aa: CASSSGFNYEQYF
v_gene: TRBV4-1; j_gene: TRBJ2-4; d_gene: TRBD2; abundance: NA; CDR3nt: TGCGCCAGCAGCCAAGATTCCCCCATAGCGGGAGTGGCTCAACTAGCCAAAAACATTCAGTACTTC; CDR3aa: CASSQDSPIAGVAQLAKNIQYF
v_gene: TRBV5-1; j_gene: TRBJ2-7; d_gene: NA; abundance: once; CDR3nt: TGCGCCAGCAGCTTGAGCTCTCCCGGAATCTACGAGCAGTACTTC; CDR3aa: CASSLSSPGIYEQYF
v_gene: TRBV19; j_gene: TRBJ1-4; d_gene: NA; abundance: NA; CDR3nt: TGTGCCAGTAATGCCGGGCAGGCCCGTAATGAAAAACTGTTTTTT; CDR3aa: CASNAGQARNEKLFF
v_gene: TRBV5-5; j_gene: TRBJ2-2; d_gene: TRBD2; abundance: NA; CDR3nt: TGTGCCAGCAGCTTGGCGGTAGCGGGAGTCGGTAACACCGGGGAGCTGTTTTTT; CDR3aa: CASSLAVAGVGNTGELFF
v_gene: TRBV2; j_gene: TRBJ1-2; d_gene: NA; abundance: NA; CDR3nt: TGTGCCAGCACTAACGCGGCAGCCTATGGCTACACCTTC; CDR3aa: CASTNAAAYGYTF
v_gene: TRBV7-8; j_gene: TRBJ1-5; d_gene: NA; abundance: NA; CDR3nt: TGTGCCAGCAGCTTAACACCCGCACCGGGGGTCAATCAGCCCCAGCATTTT; CDR3aa: CASSLTPAPGVNQPQHF
v_gene: TRBV9; j_gene: TRBJ2-2; d_gene: NA; abundance: NA; CDR3nt: TGTGCCAGCAGAATAACGTCTAACACCGGGGAGCTGTTTTTT; CDR3aa: CASRITSNTGELFF
v_gene: TRBV11-3; j_gene: TRBJ1-1; d_gene: NA; abundance: NA; CDR3nt: TGTGCCAGCAGCTTTGGACAGAACACTGAAGCTTTCTTT; CDR3aa: CASSFGQNTEAFF
v_gene: TRBV10-3; j_gene: TRBJ1-5; d_gene: NA; abundance: NA; CDR3nt: TGTGCCATCAGCAAGGAAGGGAGAGGCCAGCCCCAGCATTTT; CDR3aa: CAISKEGRGQPQHF
v_gene: TRBV19; j_gene: TRBJ2-7; d_gene: NA; abundance: NA; CDR3nt: TGTGCCAGTAGTATCGCCGCCCCATCCTACGAGCAGTACTTC; CDR3aa: CASSIAAPSYEQYF
v_gene: TRBV29-1; j_gene: TRBJ2-4; d_gene: NA; abundance: NA; CDR3nt: TGCAGCGTTGTGTCGAGTGACAAAAACATTCAGTACTTC; CDR3aa: CSVVSSDKNIQYF
v_gene: TRBV5-1; j_gene: TRBJ2-1; d_gene: NA; abundance: NA; CDR3nt: TGCGCCAGCAGCGTGCCCGGGAGCTACAATGAGCAGTTCTTC; CDR3aa: CASSVPGSYNEQFF
v_gene: TRBV2; j_gene: TRBJ2-7; d_gene: TRBD1; abundance: NA; CDR3nt: TGTGCCAGCAGTGAATCGTATGGGACAGGGGACTTC; CDR3aa: CASSESYGTGDF
v_gene: TRBV7-8; j_gene: TRBJ2-3; d_gene: NA; abundance: few; CDR3nt: TGTGCCAGCAGCCCTGATATGCGTACAGATACGCAGTATTTT; CDR3aa: CASSPDMRTDTQYF
v_gene: TRBV28; j_gene: TRBJ2-5; d_gene: NA; abundance: NA; CDR3nt: TGTGCCAGCAGTCCCGGAACCCCTTCAAGGGAGACCCAGTACTTC; CDR3aa: CASSPGTPSRETQYF
v_gene: TRBV5-7; j_gene: TRBJ2-2; d_gene: NA; abundance: NA; CDR3nt: TGTGCCAGCAGCTTGTCTCCCCCCCCGGGGGTAGGCACCGGGGAGCTGTTTTTT; CDR3aa: CASSLSPPPGVGTGELFF
v_gene: TRBV7-2; j_gene: TRBJ2-5; d_gene: NA; abundance: NA; CDR3nt: TGTGCCAGCACGGCGACTGCTCGAGAGTACCAAGAGACCCAGTACTTC; CDR3aa: CASTATAREYQETQYF
v_gene: TRBV19; j_gene: TRBJ2-2; d_gene: TRBD1; abundance: NA; CDR3nt: TGTGCCAGTAGCGGGACAGGGAACACCGGGGAGCTGTTTTTT; CDR3aa: CASSGTGNTGELFF
v_gene: TRBV27; j_gene: TRBJ2-1; d_gene: NA; abundance: NA; CDR3nt: TGTGCCAGCAGTTTATACGGTTTGGTGAATGAGCAGTTCTTC; CDR3aa: CASSLYGLVNEQFF
v_gene: TRBV19; j_gene: TRBJ1-5; d_gene: NA; abundance: NA; CDR3nt: TGTGCCACCTGGGAAACGGGGCAGCCCCAGCATTTT; CDR3aa: CATWETGQPQHF
v_gene: TRBV7-2; j_gene: TRBJ2-1; d_gene: NA; abundance: NA; CDR3nt: TGTGCCAGCAGCCCAGACACTAGATCCTACAATGAGCAGTTCTTC; CDR3aa: CASSPDTRSYNEQFF
v_gene: TRBV28; j_gene: TRBJ1-4; d_gene: TRBD1; abundance: NA; CDR3nt: TGTGCCAGCAGTCCTCAAACAGGGGTGAATGAAAAACTGTTTTTT; CDR3aa: CASSPQTGVNEKLFF
v_gene: TRBV25-1; j_gene: TRBJ2-5; d_gene: TRBD2; abundance: once; CDR3nt: TGTGCCAGCAGTGAATTGGGGAGCGGGAGGCAAGAGACCCAGTACTTC; CDR3aa: CASSELGSGRQETQYF
v_gene: TRBV5-1; j_gene: TRBJ2-7; d_gene: TRBD1; abundance: NA; CDR3nt: TGCGCCAGCAGCTTGTTCCGGGACAGGGGGGTTGACGAGCAGTACTTC; CDR3aa: CASSLFRDRGVDEQYF
v_gene: TRBV30; j_gene: TRBJ1-2; d_gene: NA; abundance: NA; CDR3nt: TGTGCCTGGAGTCCTGGGCCGTATGGCTACACCTTC; CDR3aa: CAWSPGPYGYTF
v_gene: TRBV6-1; j_gene: TRBJ1-1; d_gene: TRBD1; abundance: NA; CDR3nt: TGTGCCAGCAGCCCCAGACAGGGAGAAGCTTTCTTT; CDR3aa: CASSPRQGEAFF
v_gene: TRBV7-2; j_gene: TRBJ2-3; d_gene: NA; abundance: NA; CDR3nt: TGTGCCAGCAGCTTTAGCCTAACAAACACAGATACGCAGTATTTT; CDR3aa: CASSFSLTNTDTQYF
v_gene: TRBV7-2; j_gene: TRBJ2-1; d_gene: NA; abundance: NA; CDR3nt: TGTGCCAGCAGCTTAGAGTGGAAGGGGGATGAGCAGTTCTTC; CDR3aa: CASSLEWKGDEQFF
v_gene: TRBV10-3; j_gene: TRBJ2-1; d_gene: NA; abundance: NA; CDR3nt: TGTGCCATCAGAGCAGAGGCCGGGAATGAGCAGTTCTTC; CDR3aa: CAIRAEAGNEQFF
v_gene: TRBV5-4; j_gene: TRBJ2-5; d_gene: NA; abundance: NA; CDR3nt: TGTGCCAGCAGCTTGGGGCAAATACAAGAGACCCAGTACTTC; CDR3aa: CASSLGQIQETQYF
v_gene: TRBV28; j_gene: TRBJ1-2; d_gene: TRBD1; abundance: NA; CDR3nt: TGTGCCAGCAGTTTAGAGGGGGCAGGGTATGGCTACACCTTC; CDR3aa: CASSLEGAGYGYTF
v_gene: TRBV5-5; j_gene: TRBJ2-5; d_gene: NA; abundance: NA; CDR3nt: TGTGCCAGCAGCTTGGCACAGTCACGGGAGACCCAGTACTTC; CDR3aa: CASSLAQSRETQYF
v_gene: TRBV19; j_gene: TRBJ2-7; d_gene: TRBD1; abundance: NA; CDR3nt: TGTGCCAGTAGATCGACAGGGGCGTACGAGCAGTACTTC; CDR3aa: CASRSTGAYEQYF
v_gene: TRBV7-7; j_gene: TRBJ2-6; d_gene: NA; abundance: NA; CDR3nt: TGTGCCAGCAGCTTAGCGTGGGTAGGGGAACGTCCTGGGGCCAACGTCCTGACTTTC; CDR3aa: CASSLAWVGERPGANVLTF
v_gene: TRBV29-1; j_gene: TRBJ1-2; d_gene: NA; abundance: NA; CDR3nt: TGCAGCGTTGCAGAGGCGTACTATGGCTACACCTTC; CDR3aa: CSVAEAYYGYTF